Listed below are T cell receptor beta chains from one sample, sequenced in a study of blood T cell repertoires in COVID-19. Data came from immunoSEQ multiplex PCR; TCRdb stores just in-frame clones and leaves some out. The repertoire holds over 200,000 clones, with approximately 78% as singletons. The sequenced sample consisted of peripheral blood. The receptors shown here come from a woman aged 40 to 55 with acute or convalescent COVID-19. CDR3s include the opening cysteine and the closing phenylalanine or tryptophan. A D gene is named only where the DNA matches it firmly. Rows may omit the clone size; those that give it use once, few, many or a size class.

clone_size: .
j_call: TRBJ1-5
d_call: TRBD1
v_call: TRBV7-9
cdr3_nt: TGTGCCAGCAGCCCCCAGGGGGCCAGCAATCAGCCCCAGCATTTT
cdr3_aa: CASSPQGASNQPQHF

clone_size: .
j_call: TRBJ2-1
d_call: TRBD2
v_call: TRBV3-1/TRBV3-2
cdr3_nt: TGTGCCAGCAGCCAAGGCTCGCGGGGGGGGGTCGATGAGCAGTTCTTC
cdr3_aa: CASSQGSRGGVDEQFF

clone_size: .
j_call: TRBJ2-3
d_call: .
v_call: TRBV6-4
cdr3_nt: TGTGCCAGCAGTATTGATTGGCTCACAGATACGCAGTATTTT
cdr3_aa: CASSIDWLTDTQYF

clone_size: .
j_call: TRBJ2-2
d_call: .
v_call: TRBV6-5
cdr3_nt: TGTGCCAGCAGTTACTCAACAGGGAAGAGCGGGGAGCTGTTTTTT
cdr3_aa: CASSYSTGKSGELFF

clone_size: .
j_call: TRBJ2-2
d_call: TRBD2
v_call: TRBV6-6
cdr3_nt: TGTGCCAGCACAGTAGCGGGGGGGAACACCGGGGAGCTGTTTTTT
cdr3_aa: CASTVAGGNTGELFF

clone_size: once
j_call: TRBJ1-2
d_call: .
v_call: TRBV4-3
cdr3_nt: TGCGCCAGCAGCCAAGGACAGCAGGCGAATGGCTACACCTTC
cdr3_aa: CASSQGQQANGYTF

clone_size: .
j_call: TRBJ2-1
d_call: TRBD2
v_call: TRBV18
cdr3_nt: TGTGCCAGCTCCCAAGGACTAGCAGGTTACAATGAGCAGTTCTTC
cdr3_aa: CASSQGLAGYNEQFF

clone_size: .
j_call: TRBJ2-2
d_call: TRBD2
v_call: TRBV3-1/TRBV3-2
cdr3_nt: TGTGCCAGCAGCCAAGATCGGGAGACTAGCGGGTCATACACCGGGGAGCTGTTTTTT
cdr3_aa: CASSQDRETSGSYTGELFF

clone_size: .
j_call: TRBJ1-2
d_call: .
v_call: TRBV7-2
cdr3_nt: TGTGCCAGCAGCTTTCAGGGTGGTACAGGCTATGGCTACACCTTC
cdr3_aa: CASSFQGGTGYGYTF

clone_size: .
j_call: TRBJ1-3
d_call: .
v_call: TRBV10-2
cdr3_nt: TGCGCCGTACGTCCGGAGGGAACTGGAAACACCATATATTTT
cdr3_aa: CAVRPEGTGNTIYF

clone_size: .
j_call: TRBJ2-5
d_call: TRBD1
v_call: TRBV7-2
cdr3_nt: TGTGCCAGCAGCCCCCCGGGACAGGGCCAAGAGACCCAGTACTTC
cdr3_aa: CASSPPGQGQETQYF

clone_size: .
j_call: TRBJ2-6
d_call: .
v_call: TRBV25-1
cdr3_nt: TGTGCCAGCAGTTCAGGGGTTCTCCCTGGGGCCAACGTCCTGACTTTC
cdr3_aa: CASSSGVLPGANVLTF

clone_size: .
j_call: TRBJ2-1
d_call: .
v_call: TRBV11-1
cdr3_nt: TGTGCCAGCAGCTTTAAAAGAACAGGGCCGAGGAATGAGCAGTTCTTC
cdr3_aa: CASSFKRTGPRNEQFF

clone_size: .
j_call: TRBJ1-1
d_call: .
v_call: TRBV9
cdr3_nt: TGTGCCAGCAGCGTAGGACTCCAGGGGTTTCACACTGAAGCTTTCTTT
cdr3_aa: CASSVGLQGFHTEAFF

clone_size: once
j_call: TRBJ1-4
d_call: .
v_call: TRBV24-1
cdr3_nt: TGTGCCACCAGTCACAGGGACCATGAAAAACTGTTTTTT
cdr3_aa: CATSHRDHEKLFF

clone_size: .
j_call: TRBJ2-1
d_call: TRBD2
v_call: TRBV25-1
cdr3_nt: TGTGCCAGTCGGGCTAGCGGGGGTCGGAATGAGCAGTTCTTC
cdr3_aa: CASRASGGRNEQFF

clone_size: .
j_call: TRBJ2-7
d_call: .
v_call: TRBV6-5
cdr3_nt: TGTGCCAGCAGTACCGATTACGGGGACGAGCAGTACTTC
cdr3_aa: CASSTDYGDEQYF

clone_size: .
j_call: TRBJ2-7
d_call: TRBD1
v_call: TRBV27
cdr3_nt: TGTGCCAGCAGTTCCACAGGGGGGAGGTACGAGCAGTACTTC
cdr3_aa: CASSSTGGRYEQYF

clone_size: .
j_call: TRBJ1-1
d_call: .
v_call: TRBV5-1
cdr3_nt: TGCGCCAGCAGCTTTCTTCGGGGGCGGGGGATGAACACTGAAGCTTTCTTT
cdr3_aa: CASSFLRGRGMNTEAFF

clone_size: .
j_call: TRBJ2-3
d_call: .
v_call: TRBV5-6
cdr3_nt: TGTGCCAGCAGCTTGGGATTGCTAGCGCGAGATACGCAGTATTTT
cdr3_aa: CASSLGLLARDTQYF

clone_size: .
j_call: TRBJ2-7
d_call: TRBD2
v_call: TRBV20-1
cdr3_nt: TGCAGTGCTAGTAGTATACTAGCGGGCTTCTACGAGCAGTACTTC
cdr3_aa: CSASSILAGFYEQYF

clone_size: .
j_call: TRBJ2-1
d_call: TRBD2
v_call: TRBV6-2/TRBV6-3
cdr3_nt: TGTGCCAGCAGTTACTCGATCGATCCCCGACTAGCGGGAGTGAGGGAGCAGTTCTTC
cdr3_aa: CASSYSIDPRLAGVREQFF

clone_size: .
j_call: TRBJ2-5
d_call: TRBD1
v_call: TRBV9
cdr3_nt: TGTGCCAGCAGCTTATACAGGGGGCGCGGGGAGACCCAGTACTTC
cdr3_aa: CASSLYRGRGETQYF

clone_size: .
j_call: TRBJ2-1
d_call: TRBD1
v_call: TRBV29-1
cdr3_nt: TGCAGCGTTGAGCCACGGGACAGATACAATGAGCAGTTCTTC
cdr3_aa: CSVEPRDRYNEQFF

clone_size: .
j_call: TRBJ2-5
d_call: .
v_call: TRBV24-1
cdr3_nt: TGTGCCACCAGTCTGTCAGGGGGGGAGACCCAGTACTTC
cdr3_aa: CATSLSGGETQYF

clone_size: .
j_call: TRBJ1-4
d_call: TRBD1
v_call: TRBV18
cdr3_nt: TGTGCCAGCTCACCAATTCCGGACAGGCTAGGAGAAAAACTGTTTTTT
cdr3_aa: CASSPIPDRLGEKLFF

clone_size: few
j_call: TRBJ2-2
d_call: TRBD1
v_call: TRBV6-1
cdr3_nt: TGTGCCAGCAGTGACCGGGACAGGGGGCTTTTTTTGAACACCGGGGAGCTGTTTTTT
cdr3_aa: CASSDRDRGLFLNTGELFF

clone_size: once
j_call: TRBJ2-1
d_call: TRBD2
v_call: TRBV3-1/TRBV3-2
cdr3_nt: TGTGCCAGCGGGTCTAGCGGGACGGGCGATGAGCAGTTCTTC
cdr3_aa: CASGSSGTGDEQFF

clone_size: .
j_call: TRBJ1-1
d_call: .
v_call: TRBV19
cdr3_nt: TGTGCCAGTAGTATAGGGGGCACCTCCATGAACACTGAAGCTTTCTTT
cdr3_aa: CASSIGGTSMNTEAFF

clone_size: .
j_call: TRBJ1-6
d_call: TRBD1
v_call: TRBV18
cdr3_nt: TGTGCCAGCTCACCTCAGGACAGGCCCCAGCTCCACTTT
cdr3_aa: CASSPQDRPQLHF

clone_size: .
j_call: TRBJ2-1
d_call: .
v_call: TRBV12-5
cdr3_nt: TGTGCTAGTGGTTTCTCTAGCGGGACAGGCTACAATGAGCAGTTCTTC
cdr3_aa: CASGFSSGTGYNEQFF

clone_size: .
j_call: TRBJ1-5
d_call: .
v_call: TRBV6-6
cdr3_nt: TGTGCCAGCCTCCATGGGGAGAGCAATCAGCCCCAGCATTTT
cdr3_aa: CASLHGESNQPQHF

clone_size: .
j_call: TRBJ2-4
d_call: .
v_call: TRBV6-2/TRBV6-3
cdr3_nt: TGTGCCAGCAGTTACTCGATCTCCACAGTAGCCAAAAACATTCAGTACTTC
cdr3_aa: CASSYSISTVAKNIQYF

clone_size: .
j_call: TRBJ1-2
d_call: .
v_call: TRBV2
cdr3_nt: TGTGCCAGCAGTGAATGGGCAGGGGCTAACTATGGCTACACCTTC
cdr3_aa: CASSEWAGANYGYTF

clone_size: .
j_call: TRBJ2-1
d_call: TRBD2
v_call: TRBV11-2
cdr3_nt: TGTGCCTCGAATCGGGGAGCGGGGGGTTACAATGAGCAGTTCTTC
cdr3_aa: CASNRGAGGYNEQFF

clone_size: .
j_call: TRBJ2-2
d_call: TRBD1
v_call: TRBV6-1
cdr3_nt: TGTGCCAGCAGTGAATGGACAGGGCCCGGCGGGGAGCTGTTTTTT
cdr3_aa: CASSEWTGPGGELFF

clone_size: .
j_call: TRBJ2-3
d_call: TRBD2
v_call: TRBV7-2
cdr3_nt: TGTGCCAGCAGCTCTTCCGGGACTATAACTAGCACAGATACGCAGTATTTT
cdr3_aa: CASSSSGTITSTDTQYF

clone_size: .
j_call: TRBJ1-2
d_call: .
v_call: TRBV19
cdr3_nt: TGTGCCAGTAGTATTCCGGTCTATGGCTACACCTTC
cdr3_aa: CASSIPVYGYTF

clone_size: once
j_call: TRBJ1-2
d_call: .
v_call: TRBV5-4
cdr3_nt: TGTGCCAGCAGCTTGGCGGGGGGCGACTATGGCTACACCTTC
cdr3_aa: CASSLAGGDYGYTF

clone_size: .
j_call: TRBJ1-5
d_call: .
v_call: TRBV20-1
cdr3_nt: TGCAGTGCTAGTTGGACAGGCAATCAGCCCCAGCATTTT
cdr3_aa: CSASWTGNQPQHF

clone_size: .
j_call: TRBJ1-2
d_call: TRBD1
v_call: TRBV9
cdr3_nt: TGTGCCAGCAAAAGGGTCCGGTGGGGACAGCGAACTAACTATGGCTACACCTTC
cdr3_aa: CASKRVRWGQRTNYGYTF

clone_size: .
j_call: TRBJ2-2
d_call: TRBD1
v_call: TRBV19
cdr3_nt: TGTGCCAGTAGTAGGACAGGGTGGGGGACCGGGGAGCTGTTTTTT
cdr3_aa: CASSRTGWGTGELFF

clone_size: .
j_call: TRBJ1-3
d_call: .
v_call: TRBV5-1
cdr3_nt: TGCGCCAGCAGCTTGAGCGGCTCTGGAAACACCATATATTTT
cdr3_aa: CASSLSGSGNTIYF

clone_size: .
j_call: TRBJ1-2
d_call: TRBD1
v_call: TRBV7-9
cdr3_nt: TGTGCCAGCAGCTTAGCACAGGGGACAGGGCTTCGGACTCGTGGCTACACCTTC
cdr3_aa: CASSLAQGTGLRTRGYTF

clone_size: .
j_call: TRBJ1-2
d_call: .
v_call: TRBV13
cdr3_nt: TGTGCCAGCAGGAAAAGGGAAGGGGAAACGGGTGATGGCTACACCTTC
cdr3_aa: CASRKREGETGDGYTF

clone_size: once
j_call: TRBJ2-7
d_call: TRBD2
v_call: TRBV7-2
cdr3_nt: TGTGCCAGCAGCCCCGGACTAGCGGGAGGGAGGCAGTACTTC
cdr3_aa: CASSPGLAGGRQYF

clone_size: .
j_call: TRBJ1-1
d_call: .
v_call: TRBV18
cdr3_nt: TGTGCCAGCTCACCACTCCCACAGGGGAACACTGAAGCTTTCTTT
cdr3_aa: CASSPLPQGNTEAFF

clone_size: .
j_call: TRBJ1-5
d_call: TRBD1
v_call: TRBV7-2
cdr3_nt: TGTGCCAGCAGCTTAGGGACAGGTGGAAGGCCCCAGCATTTT
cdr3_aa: CASSLGTGGRPQHF

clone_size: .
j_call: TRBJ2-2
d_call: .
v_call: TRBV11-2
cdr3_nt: TGTGCCAGCAGCTTAGAGTCGGTCACCGGGGAGCTGTTTTTT
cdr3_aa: CASSLESVTGELFF

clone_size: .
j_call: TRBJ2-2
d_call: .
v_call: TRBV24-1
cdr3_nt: TGTGCCACCAGTGTAGGGGGGAACACCGGGGAGCTGTTTTTT
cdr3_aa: CATSVGGNTGELFF